Following are 12 T cell receptor beta chains from one sample sequenced in a study of control samples from healthy donors and cancer patients. Only in-frame clones appear in the TCRdb table, and some are missing; sequencing was by immunoSEQ multiplex PCR. Counted here are approximately 100,000 clones, roughly 92% occurring once; the ten biggest clones make up about 2.9%. The sample taken for sequencing was blood. The receptors stem from a human donor in good health. The donor label of this sample is uncertain.

V and J are TRBV7-8 and TRBJ1-6; D gene unclear. Germline CDR1 SGHVS, CDR2 FQNEAQ. The V end lost 1 base, the J end lost 5 bases, and 12 bases lay between the germline ends. This CDR3 comprises 16 residues. The CDR3 DNA reads TGTGCCAGCAGCTTAGAGATCCCCGCAAATAATTCACCCCTCCACTTT. Its translation: CASSLEIPANNSPLHF.

The gene calls are TRBV5-1 and TRBJ2-7; 14 positions agree with TRBD2. Unmatched junction bases numbered 5, after V lost 0 bases and J lost 6 bases. Germline V gene data show CDR1 as SGHRS and CDR2 as YFSETQ. The CDR3 has 16 residues. As DNA, the CDR3 is TGCGCCAGCAGCTTGGCCGGACTAGCGGGGGGCGGCGAGCAGTACGTC. This translates into CASSLAGLAGGGEQYV.

In regard to this clone: The CDR3 end shows no conserved phenylalanine or tryptophan, and so a read error is likely. The chain couples TRBV2 to TRBJ1-1; D remains ambiguous. Germline values: CDR1 SNHLY, CDR2 FYNNEI. This CDR3 comprises 13 residues. Trimming removed 5 bases from V and 1 base from J, with 8 bases in between. This CDR3 reads CASSQGENTEAFL. CDR3 nucleotides: TGTGCCAGCAGTCAAGGTGAGAACACTGAAGCTTTCCTT.

This clone was seen a few times. The gene calls are TRBV19 and TRBJ1-2; D remains ambiguous. The V and J ends lost 3 bases and 0 bases respectively, with 17 bases between them. CDR3 length: 17 residues. Per the germline V gene, CDR1 is LNHDA and CDR2 is SQIVND (reference sequence). The DNA of the CDR3 is TGTGCCAGTAGTATTTATCCCCCCAGCAGAGCTAACTATGGCTACACCTTC. It is translated as CASSIYPPSRANYGYTF.

The sample holds one count of this clone. The chain links TRBV3-1 (or the pseudogene TRBV3-2) to TRBJ1-2; TRBD1 agrees at 7 bases. Germline V lookup: CDR1 LGHDT, CDR2 YNNKEL (reference sequence). Germline trimming cut 1 base from V and 7 bases from J; bases unmatched to any gene: 9. This CDR3 spans 15 amino acids. Here the CDR3 DNA reads TGTGCCAGCAGCCAAGGGAGCAGGGGGAGTAGTGGCTACACCTTC. It translates to CASSQGSRGSSGYTF.

V is TRBV30 and J is TRBJ2-2; 7 nucleotides match TRBD2. V lost 5 bases and J lost 3; bases outside the gene matches: 12. This CDR3 comprises 16 residues. Germline CDR1 is GTSNPN and CDR2 is SVGIG (reference sequence). This CDR3 reads CAWASRSGADTGELFF. As DNA, the CDR3 is TGTGCCTGGGCATCCCGGAGCGGGGCCGACACCGGGGAGCTGTTTTTT.

The chain links TRBV11-2 to TRBJ2-4, with TRBD1 as a possible D gene (6 bases). Trimming left V 7 bases short and J 1 base short, with 20 bases between. Looked up from germline, CDR1 is SGHAT and CDR2 is FQNNGV. This CDR3 is 17 amino acids long. This CDR3 reads CASNSHGQGLAKNIQYF. In nucleotides, the CDR3 is TGTGCCAGCAACTCCCACGGCCAGGGGTTGGCCAAAAACATTCAGTACTTC.

This clone was recorded once. The CDR3 DNA sequence: TGTGCCAGCACCTACGGCGGGGGGCCTTACAATGAGCAGTTCTTC. Translating it yields CASTYGGGPYNEQFF. The gene calls are TRBV11-1 and TRBJ2-1, with 8 bases matching TRBD2. The V and J ends lost 7 bases and 4 bases, in that order; junction bases with no gene match: 9. The CDR3 is 15 residues long. The germline CDR1 and CDR2 sequences are SGHAT and FQDESV (reference sequence).

This clone came up once. This sequence joins TRBV24-1 and TRBJ1-5; D may be TRBD1 (6 bases). The CDR3 has 13 residues. From germline, CDR1 is KGHDR and CDR2 SFDVKD. The V gene lost 5 bases and the J gene lost 7 bases, with 11 bases spanning the gap. The CDR3 DNA is TGTGCCACCAGTGCGGGGGGCTGGCAGCCCCAGCATTTT. Amino acids: CATSAGGWQPQHF.

The chain is built from TRBV14 and TRBJ1-4; no clear D. Germline V gene data show CDR1 as SGHDN and CDR2 as FVKESK. The V and J ends lost 4 bases and 5 bases respectively, with 14 bases between them. This CDR3 region has 15 residues. The CDR3 loop is CASSRLGRANEKLFF. CDR3 in DNA: TGTGCCAGCAGCCGCCTGGGGAGGGCAAATGAAAAACTGTTTTTT.

The CDR3 coding sequence is TGTGCCTGGAGTGGACAGGGACCGGGAGTCTCACCCCTCCACTTT. Translation gives CAWSGQGPGVSPLHF. V is TRBV30 and J is TRBJ1-6; 7 bases align to TRBD1. Germline-derived CDR1 and CDR2 are GTSNPN and SVGIG (reference sequence). V was clipped by 1 base and J by 10 bases; unmatched bases: 10. This CDR3 has 15 amino acids.

This chain's CDR3 is CASSQSRGGEQFF. The CDR3 nucleotides read TGTGCCAGCAGCCAAAGCAGGGGGGGGGAGCAGTTCTTC. The rearrangement uses TRBV3-1 (or the pseudogene TRBV3-2) and TRBJ2-1; D is perhaps TRBD1 or TRBD2 (7 bases each). CDR3 length: 13 amino acids. V lost 2 bases and J 10 bases, leaving 12 bases between the germline ends. Germline V lookup: CDR1 LGHDT, CDR2 YNNKEL (reference sequence).